A single sample is the source of the 12 T cell receptor beta chains below, sequenced in a study of tumor and adjacent non-tumor tissue in lung cancer. Three rounds of nested PCR, following a modified ARM-PCR protocol, produced the TCRbeta library. Via MiXCR, TCRdb re-called the multiplex PCR reads, giving one row per CDR3 protein. The sample shows 60,000 to 95,000 distinct CDR3 sequences, under 85% of them seen only once. This sample's RNA came from whole unsorted tissue. Specimen: lung tumor tissue. All receptors derive from a woman aged 45-59 years with non-small cell lung cancer.

On this clonotype itself: One base away lies a much larger clone, so this may be a sequencing read error. This chain joins TRBV20-1 and TRBJ2-7; TRBD1 might be the D (6 bases). The germline V and J ends were trimmed by 0 bases and 0 bases, with 21 bases remaining between them. In germline, CDR1 is DFQATT, CDR2 SNEGSKA (reference sequence). The CDR3 is 18 amino acids. The CDR3 here is CSARDYFRGTRRSYEQYF. CDR3 DNA sequence: TGCAGTGCTAGAGATTATTTTCGAGGGACAAGGCGCTCCTACGAGCAGTACTTC.

By proportion, this clonotype is medium-sized. V gene TRBV5-6 combines with J gene TRBJ1-2; 9 bases are shared with TRBD1. With 2 bases clipped from V and 4 bases from J, the junction kept 6 bases outside the gene matches. The CDR3 covers 15 residues. Germline V CDR1 and CDR2: SGHDT, YYEEEE. CDR3 nucleotides: TGTGCCAGCAGCTTTGGCATGGGACAGGGCTATGGCTACACCTTC. Encoded protein: CASSFGMGQGYGYTF.

Turning to this clonotype: The junction shows a germline mismatch at one end, possibly a read error. This rearrangement joins TRBV6-1 to TRBJ2-5, with 7 bases matching TRBD2. The end of the DNA aligns better with TRBJ2-1, so the J call may be wrong. CDR3 length: 15 residues. Germline loops: CDR1 MNHNS, CDR2 SASEGT. DNA of the CDR3: TGTACCAGCACCTTCGGACTAGGGGTTGAAGAGACCCAGTTCTTC. Protein: CTSTFGLGVEETQFF.

Of note for this clonotype: At one boundary the junction diverges from the germline segment, which might be a read error. The chain is built from TRBV5-5 and TRBJ2-7, with D perhaps assigned TRBD1 or TRBD2 (5 bases each). The CDR3 spans 15 residues. The germline CDR1 and CDR2 sequences are SGHKS and YYEKEE (reference sequence). The DNA for the CDR3 is TGTGCCGGCAGCTCAACCCCGGGGCAGGGCTACGAGCAGTACTTC. Amino acids: CAGSSTPGQGYEQYF. Variable domain in full (rest from reference TRBV5-5 and TRBJ2-7): DAGVTQSPTHLIKTRGQQVTLRCSPISGHKSVSWYQQVLGQGPQFIFQYYEKEERGRGNFPDRFSARQFPNYSSELNVNALLLGDSALYLCAGSSTPGQGYEQYFGPGTRLTVT.

About this clonotype itself: The junction and the germline gene differ at one end; a read error may be behind it. This rearrangement joins TRBV6-5 to TRBJ2-5; 13 bases map to TRBD2. Germline CDR1 and CDR2: MNHEY and SVGAGI. This CDR3 region has 17 residues. Here the CDR3 reads CASSFSPGTSGMETQYF. The CDR3 DNA reads as TGTGCCAGCAGTTTCTCTCCCGGGACTAGCGGGATGGAGACCCAATACTTC.

Points on this clonotype: No conserved phenylalanine or tryptophan is present at the end of the CDR3, so a read error is the likely explanation. This chain joins TRBV5-1 and TRBJ2-2, with TRBD2 as a possible D gene (6 bases). The germline V and J ends were trimmed by 2 bases and 0 bases, with 17 bases remaining between them. In germline, CDR1 is SGHRS, CDR2 YFSETQ. The CDR3 is made up of 18 amino acids. CDR3 amino acids: CASSFSPAGPTNTGELFI. The CDR3 nucleotides are TGCGCCAGCAGCTTCAGCCCAGCGGGCCCAACGAACACCGGGGAGCTGTTTATT.

For this clonotype: Germline is not matched at one junction end, which may reflect a read error. This rearrangement joins TRBV5-4 to TRBJ2-7; possibly TRBD1 for D (6 bases). This CDR3 has 13 residues. The germline gives CDR1 SGHNT, CDR2 YYREEE (reference sequence). The CDR3 region is CASTKGQTYEHYF. CDR3 in DNA: TGTGCCAGTACCAAAGGACAGACCTACGAGCACTACTTC.

As to this clonotype: A much larger clone differs by one base, so this may be a read error. The final CDR3 position lacks the conserved phenylalanine or tryptophan, pointing to a likely read error. The chain uses TRBV30 and TRBJ2-5; 8 nucleotides match TRBD2. V was pared by 5 bases and J by 5 bases, with 7 bases of the junction left unmatched. The germline CDR1 and CDR2 sequences are GTSNPN and SVGIG (reference sequence). The CDR3 totals 13 residues. CDR3 coding DNA: TGTGCCTGGGAAAGCGGGAGACGGGAGACCCAGTACCTC. Translation: CAWESGRRETQYL.

A note on this clonotype: A junction boundary mismatches the germline segment, possibly from a read error. The rearrangement uses TRBV12-3 or TRBV12-4 and TRBJ2-1; D is perhaps TRBD2 (5 bases). This CDR3 has 15 residues. The CDR3 is CAGSLNGLTYNEQFF. The CDR3, as DNA: TGTGCCGGCAGTTTAAATGGACTCACCTACAATGAGCAGTTCTTC.

In the case of this clonotype: The germline gene is not matched at one end of the junction; a read error may be the cause. The J gene is TRBJ2-7, the V gene TRBV4-2; 7 positions match TRBD2. Germline lookup yields CDR1 LGHNA and CDR2 YNFKEQ. This CDR3 is built from 16 residues. The CDR3 sequence is CTSSQDGTNGSYEQYF. The DNA of the CDR3 is TGTACCAGCAGCCAAGATGGGACTAACGGGAGTTACGAGCAGTACTTC.

In its sample, this clonotype was seen a few times. The conserved final phenylalanine or tryptophan is absent from the CDR3, which likely points to a read error. It is unclear where the CDR3 begins or ends on the DNA, so no DNA is shown, and the CDR3 is as TCRdb lists it. The V gene is TRBV6-2 or TRBV6-3, the J gene TRBJ2-7; TRBD1, the table's D call, was not compared with the DNA. Per germline, CDR1 MNHEY and CDR2 SVGEGT. The CDR3 is 14 amino acids in total, end residues counted. CDR3: CASRRRPGPYEQYY.

As regards this clonotype: A single base separates this from a much larger clone, so it may be a read error. The chain couples TRBV14 to TRBJ2-7, with D possibly called TRBD1 or TRBD2 (6 bases each). Germline V gene lookup returns CDR1 SGHDN and CDR2 FVKESK. The CDR3 sequence is 13 residues long. The CDR3 sequence: CVSSQGGTGEQYF. CDR3 nucleotides: TGTGTCAGCAGCCAAGGGGGGACTGGGGAGCAGTACTTC.